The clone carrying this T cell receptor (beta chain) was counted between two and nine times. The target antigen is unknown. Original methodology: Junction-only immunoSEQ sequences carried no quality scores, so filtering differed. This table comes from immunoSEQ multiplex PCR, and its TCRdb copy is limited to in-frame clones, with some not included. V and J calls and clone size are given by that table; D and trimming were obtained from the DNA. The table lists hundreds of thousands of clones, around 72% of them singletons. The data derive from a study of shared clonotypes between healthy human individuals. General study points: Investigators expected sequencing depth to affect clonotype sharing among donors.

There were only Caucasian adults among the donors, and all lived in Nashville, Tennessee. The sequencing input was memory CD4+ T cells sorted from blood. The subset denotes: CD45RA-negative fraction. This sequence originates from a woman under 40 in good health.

DNA of the CDR3: TGTGCCAGCAGCTTGGGTCCCGGGGCTAACTATGGCTACACCTTC. Protein sequence: CASSLGPGANYGYTF. The V gene is TRBV5-6, the J gene TRBJ1-2, with unresolved D. V lost 0 bases and J 0 bases, leaving 9 bases between the germline ends. Germline V gene sequence: CDR1 SGHDT, CDR2 YYEEEE. This CDR3 is built from 15 residues.